This TCR beta chain stems from a study of regulatory T cells in long-lasting Graves disease. Researchers made TCR beta libraries by using iRepertoire HTBI primers and running Arm-PCR on CDR3 regions. In the authors' workflow: The samples yielded approximately 62 TRBV and some 15 TRBJ segments. Using its own MiXCR run on the multiplex PCR reads, TCRdb lists one record per CDR3 protein. It is TCRdb's table, rather than the study itself, that gives the V and J calls and clone size. Among some 420,000 distinct CDR3 sequences listed, around a fifth were seen once. Time point here: persistent/refractory GD, antithyroid drugs over 5 years with positive TRAb. PBMC RNA served as the TCR library source. Germline V gene lookup returns CDR1 DFQATT and CDR2 SNEGSKA (reference sequence). The V end was cut by 3 bases, the J end by 5 bases, with 13 bases between. The CDR3 totals 13 residues. This clonotype was counted at least ten times. The antigen is unknown.

Study-level results: When disease was persistent, TRBV28, TRBJ1-2 and TRBJ2-5 were the favored segments. Results may be inaccurate due to the small sample size. Study of thyroid tissue was not done, with only peripheral blood studied.

The sample consisted of peripheral blood mononuclear cells (PBMCs), taken when the disease was refractory, from a patient treated with antithyroid drugs. The TCR comes from a female donor with Graves disease. The chain joins TRBV20-1 to TRBJ2-5; D is perhaps TRBD2 (6 bases). CDR3: CSASSGGEETQYF. CDR3 coding DNA: TGCAGTGCTAGTTCTGGCGGGGAGGAGACCCAGTACTTC.